Sequencing of this T cell receptor (beta chain) was carried out in a study of T cell responses to AZD1222 COVID-19 vaccine. Study conclusions and caveats: Repertoire sampling was restricted to post-peak T cell response timepoints. Donors were largely white British and mainly female; clonal diversity was possibly underestimated.

With regard to this clone: The antigen remains unidentified.

This table comes from immunoSEQ multiplex PCR, and its TCRdb copy is limited to in-frame clones, with some not included. The sample has 150,000 or so clones; 90% to 95% are singletons. The clonotype originates from an adult who received the AZD1222 COVID-19 vaccine. Sequencing was performed on peripheral blood, taken 28 days after the second AZD1222 dose.

The CDR3 DNA follows: TGTGCCAGCAGCTTAACTTCGGGGTATGGCTACACCTTC. Amino acids: CASSLTSGYGYTF. The V gene is TRBV7-6, the J gene TRBJ1-2; no reliable D call. Germline assignment: CDR1 SGHVS and CDR2 FNYEAQ. Deletions cut 2 bases from V and 5 bases from J, with 9 bases between. This CDR3 comprises 13 residues.